A selection of T cell receptor beta chains follows, all from one sample in a study of shared clonotypes between healthy human individuals. Only in-frame clones appear in the TCRdb table, and some are missing; sequencing was by immunoSEQ multiplex PCR. Here the sample spans 450,000 to 500,000 clones, roughly 78% being singletons. The sample comprised PBMCs. All receptors come from a woman between 40 and 55 years old in good health. Some clones in this sample may be carry-over from other donors' samples. Both conserved end residues are part of each CDR3. The D gene is left open where the match is weak. Clone size appears in some rows only: once, few, many, or a class for an expanded clone.

TGCGCCAGCAGTCAATCGAGACAGGAAGGAGCTTTCTTT,CASSQSRQEGAFF,TRBV23-1,-,TRBJ1-1,-
TGTGCCTGGGGGTCTGACAGGTACACCGGGGAGCTGTTTTTT,CAWGSDRYTGELFF,TRBV30,-,TRBJ2-2,-
TGTGCCAGCACTACAGGGATGGTCTCCGAGCAGTACTTC,CASTTGMVSEQYF,TRBV2,-,TRBJ2-7,-
TGTGCCAGCAGCGCCTCACTAGCGAACGAGCAGTACTTC,CASSASLANEQYF,TRBV11-2,-,TRBJ2-7,TRBD2
TGCGCCAGCAGCCCCCGACTAGCGGGAACCACAGATACGCAGTATTTT,CASSPRLAGTTDTQYF,TRBV4-3,few,TRBJ2-3,TRBD2
TGTGCCAGCAGCCCACCAACACGGGGGGAAGCTTTCTTT,CASSPPTRGEAFF,TRBV6-6,once,TRBJ1-1,-
TGTGCCAGCAGCTTAGTTCCCTCAGCCTCCTACGAGCAGTACTTC,CASSLVPSASYEQYF,TRBV11-2,-,TRBJ2-7,-
TGTGCCAGCAGCGTAGAGGAAGCGGGGCCGATCTCCTACAATGAGCAGTTCTTC,CASSVEEAGPISYNEQFF,TRBV9,-,TRBJ2-1,TRBD2
TGTGCCAGCAGCTTAACCAGCGGGTACAATGAGCAGTTCTTC,CASSLTSGYNEQFF,TRBV7-9,-,TRBJ2-1,-
TGTGCCAGTAGTACGCATGCCGGGACAGGGGGCGGTGGCTACACCTTC,CASSTHAGTGGGGYTF,TRBV19,many,TRBJ1-2,TRBD1
TGTGCCAGCAGCTTTGGACAGGCTAAGGGCACCCAGTACTTC,CASSFGQAKGTQYF,TRBV11-2,once,TRBJ2-5,TRBD1
TGTGCCAGCAGCCGACAGGGCTCTGGAAACACCATATATTTT,CASSRQGSGNTIYF,TRBV27,-,TRBJ1-3,TRBD1
TGTGCCAGCAGCGTAGCGGACAGGGTTGACTATGGCTACACCTTC,CASSVADRVDYGYTF,TRBV9,-,TRBJ1-2,TRBD1
TGTGCCAGTAGCCCTACCGGGGGGCGCACTGAAGCTTTCTTT,CASSPTGGRTEAFF,TRBV19,few,TRBJ1-1,-
TGTGCCAGCAGCCCCGGGACATCTAGCACAGATACGCAGTATTTT,CASSPGTSSTDTQYF,TRBV9,-,TRBJ2-3,-
TGTGCCAGCAACCCACCGGGGGGGTCCCGATCCCCGAATGAGCAGTTCTTC,CASNPPGGSRSPNEQFF,TRBV5-4,-,TRBJ2-1,TRBD2
TGTGCCAGCAGTCTTGACGAATATGGCTACACCTTC,CASSLDEYGYTF,TRBV28,-,TRBJ1-2,-
TGTGCCAGCAGCCAAGGGGCAGGGGGAGACTATGGCTACACCTTC,CASSQGAGGDYGYTF,TRBV4-2,-,TRBJ1-2,TRBD1
TGTGCCAGCAGCAAACCACAGGGGGCAAGGATTCAGTACTTC,CASSKPQGARIQYF,TRBV21-1,-,TRBJ2-4,-
TGTGCCAGCAGCTTAGGAGGGCGGACAGCGAACACCGGGGAGCTGTTTTTT,CASSLGGRTANTGELFF,TRBV11-3,-,TRBJ2-2,-
TGTGCCAGCAGCTTCCACGGATATAGCGGGAGTTTTACCGGGGAGCTGTTTTTT,CASSFHGYSGSFTGELFF,TRBV11-2,-,TRBJ2-2,TRBD2
TGCGCCAGCAGCTTGGTGGCTAGCGGTTCCTACGAGCAGTACTTC,CASSLVASGSYEQYF,TRBV5-1,-,TRBJ2-7,TRBD2